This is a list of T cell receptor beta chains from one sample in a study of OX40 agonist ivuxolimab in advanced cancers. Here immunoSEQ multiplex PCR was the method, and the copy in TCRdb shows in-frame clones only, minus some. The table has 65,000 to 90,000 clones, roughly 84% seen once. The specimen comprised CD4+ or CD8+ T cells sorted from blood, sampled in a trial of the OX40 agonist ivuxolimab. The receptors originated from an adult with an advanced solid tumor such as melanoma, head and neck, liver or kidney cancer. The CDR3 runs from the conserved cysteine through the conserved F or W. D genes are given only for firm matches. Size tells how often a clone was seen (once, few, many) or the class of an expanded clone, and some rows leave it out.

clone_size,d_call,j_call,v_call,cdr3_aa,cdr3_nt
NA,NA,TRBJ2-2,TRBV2,CASGIQGTGELFF,TGTGCCAGCGGAATACAGGGCACCGGGGAGCTGTTTTTT
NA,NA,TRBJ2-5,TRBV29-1,CSVGGVGETQYF,TGCAGCGTTGGAGGGGTGGGAGAGACCCAGTACTTC
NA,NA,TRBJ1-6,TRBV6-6,CASSYDLSNSPLHF,TGTGCCAGCAGTTACGATCTGTCTAATTCACCCCTCCACTTT
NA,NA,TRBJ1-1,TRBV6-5,CASSYRPPRRTEAFF,TGTGCCAGCAGTTACCGGCCCCCAAGGCGCACTGAAGCTTTCTTT
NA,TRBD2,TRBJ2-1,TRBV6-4,CASSPFSGGANEQFF,TGTGCCAGCAGCCCTTTTAGCGGGGGGGCAAATGAGCAGTTCTTC
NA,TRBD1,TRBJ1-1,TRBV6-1,CASSEWQPGQGEAFF,TGTGCCAGCAGTGAATGGCAACCGGGACAGGGAGAAGCTTTCTTT
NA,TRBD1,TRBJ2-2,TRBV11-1,CASSFGTGLVGELFF,TGTGCCAGCAGCTTTGGGACAGGGTTGGTCGGGGAGCTGTTTTTT
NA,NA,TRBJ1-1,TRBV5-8,CASIDSLFNTEAFF,TGTGCCAGCATAGACAGTCTCTTCAACACTGAAGCTTTCTTT
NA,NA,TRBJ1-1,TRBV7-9,CASSLQAGYTEAFF,TGTGCCAGCAGCTTACAGGCGGGATACACTGAAGCTTTCTTT
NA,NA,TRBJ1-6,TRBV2,CASRVDPGQGASPLHF,TGTGCCAGCAGAGTAGACCCGGGACAAGGAGCTTCACCCCTCCACTTT
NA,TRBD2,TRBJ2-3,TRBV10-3,CAISESDGGANTQYF,TGTGCCATCAGTGAGTCTGACGGGGGGGCTAATACGCAGTATTTT
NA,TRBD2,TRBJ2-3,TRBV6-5,CASSGTSGDTDTQYF,TGTGCCAGCAGCGGGACTAGCGGGGACACAGATACGCAGTATTTT
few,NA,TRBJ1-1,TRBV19,CASSPQGNTEAFF,TGTGCCAGTAGTCCTCAGGGGAACACTGAAGCTTTCTTT
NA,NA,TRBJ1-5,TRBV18,CASSRRGRDSNQPQHF,TGTGCCAGCTCCCGGAGGGGAAGGGATAGCAATCAGCCCCAGCATTTT
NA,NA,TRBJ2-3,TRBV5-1,CASRQIGSSTDTQYF,TGCGCCAGCAGGCAGATCGGGTCTAGCACAGATACGCAGTATTTT
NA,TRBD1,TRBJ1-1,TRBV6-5,CASSQEFTGGAEAFF,TGTGCCAGCAGTCAAGAATTCACAGGGGGGGCTGAAGCTTTCTTT
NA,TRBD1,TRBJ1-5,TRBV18,CASSDGTGGQPQHF,TGTGCCAGCTCAGACGGGACAGGGGGTCAGCCCCAGCATTTT
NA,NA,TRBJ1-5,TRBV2,CASSQTIQPQHF,TGTGCCAGCAGTCAGACCATTCAGCCCCAGCATTTT
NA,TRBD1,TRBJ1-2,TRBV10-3,CAISSTGNDGYTF,TGTGCCATCAGCTCGACAGGGAATGATGGCTACACCTTC
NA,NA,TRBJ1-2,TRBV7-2,CASSFGGVAGYTF,TGTGCCAGCAGCTTTGGAGGGGTAGCGGGCTACACCTTC
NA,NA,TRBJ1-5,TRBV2,CASNRGNSNQPQHF,TGTGCCAGCAACCGGGGGAATAGCAATCAGCCCCAGCATTTT
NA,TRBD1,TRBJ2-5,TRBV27,CASSWGQAQGETQYF,TGTGCCAGCAGTTGGGGACAGGCCCAGGGGGAGACCCAGTACTTC
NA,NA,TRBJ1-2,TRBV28,CASSPGGGSYGYTF,TGTGCCAGCAGCCCCGGGGGGGGCAGCTATGGCTACACCTTC
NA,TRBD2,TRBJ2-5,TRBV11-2,CASSYTFTSGRFQETQYF,TGTGCCAGCAGCTATACGTTCACTAGCGGGCGATTCCAAGAGACCCAGTACTTC
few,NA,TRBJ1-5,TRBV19,CASSIGSGHSNQPQHF,TGTGCCAGTAGTATTGGGTCAGGCCATAGCAATCAGCCCCAGCATTTT
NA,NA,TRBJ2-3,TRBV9,CASTRLSTDTQYF,TGTGCCAGCACCCGTCTGAGCACAGATACGCAGTATTTT
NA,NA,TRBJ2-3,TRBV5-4,CASSLSGLGTDTQYF,TGTGCCAGCAGCTTGTCCGGGTTGGGCACAGATACGCAGTATTTT
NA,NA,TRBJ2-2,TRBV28,CATLGAYTGELFF,TGTGCCACCCTTGGGGCTTACACCGGGGAGCTGTTTTTT
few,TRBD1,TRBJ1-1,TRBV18,CASSPTGEMNTEAFF,TGTGCCAGCTCACCAACAGGGGAGATGAACACTGAAGCTTTCTTT
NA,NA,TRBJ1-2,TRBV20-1,CSAYRVDGYTF,TGCAGTGCTTATCGGGTGGATGGCTACACCTTC
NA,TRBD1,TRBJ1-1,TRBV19,CASRENRGLNTEAFF,TGTGCCAGTAGAGAAAACAGGGGTTTAAACACTGAAGCTTTCTTT
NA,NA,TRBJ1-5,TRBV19,CASRDDSNQPQHF,TGTGCCAGTAGAGACGACAGCAATCAGCCCCAGCATTTT
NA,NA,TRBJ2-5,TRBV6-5,CASGRGKETQYF,TGTGCCAGCGGGAGGGGGAAGGAGACCCAGTACTTC
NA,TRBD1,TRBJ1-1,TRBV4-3,CASSQGGQGGSEAFF,TGCGCCAGCAGCCAAGGCGGACAGGGGGGATCTGAAGCTTTCTTT
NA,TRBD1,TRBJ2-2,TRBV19,CASSISPYGQGRTGELFF,TGTGCCAGTAGTATTTCCCCATATGGACAGGGTAGGACCGGGGAGCTGTTTTTT
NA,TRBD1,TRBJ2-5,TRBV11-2,CASSLQPGQLQETQYF,TGTGCCAGCAGCCTGCAACCGGGACAGCTACAAGAGACCCAGTACTTC
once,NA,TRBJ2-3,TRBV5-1,CASSSTLTDTQYF,TGCGCCAGCAGCTCTACCCTCACAGATACGCAGTATTTT
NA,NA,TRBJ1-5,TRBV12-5,CASGLGLNQPQHF,TGTGCTAGTGGTTTGGGGCTCAATCAGCCCCAGCATTTT
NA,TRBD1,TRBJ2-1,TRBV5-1,CASSRGTGGWGNEQFF,TGCGCCAGCAGCCGTGGGACAGGGGGATGGGGCAATGAGCAGTTCTTC
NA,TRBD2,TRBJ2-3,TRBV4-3,CASSMTSGDQDTQYF,TGCGCCAGCTCGATGACTAGCGGGGATCAAGATACGCAGTATTTT
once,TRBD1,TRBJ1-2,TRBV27,CASSSGQGAKGYTF,TGTGCCAGCAGTTCGGGACAGGGGGCGAAGGGCTACACCTTC
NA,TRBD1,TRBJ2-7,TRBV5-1,CASSFTHRGQDPLRAYEQYF,TGCGCCAGCAGCTTCACACACAGGGGGCAAGACCCCCTGAGAGCCTACGAGCAGTACTTC
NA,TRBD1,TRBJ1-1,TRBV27,CASSTIRGTGRTEAFF,TGTGCCAGCAGTACCATTAGGGGGACAGGGAGAACTGAAGCTTTCTTT
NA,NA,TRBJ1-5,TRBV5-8,CASSSGTDSNQPQHF,TGTGCCAGCAGCTCCGGGACGGATAGCAATCAGCCCCAGCATTTT
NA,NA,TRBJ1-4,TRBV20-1,CSAQDEKLFF,TGCAGTGCTCAGGATGAAAAACTGTTTTTT
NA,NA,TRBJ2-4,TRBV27,CASSPLELAKNIQYF,TGTGCCAGCAGTCCTCTTGAACTAGCCAAAAACATTCAGTACTTC
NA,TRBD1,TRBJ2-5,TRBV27,CASSFPPLTGGSQTQYF,TGTGCCAGCAGTTTCCCCCCCTTGACAGGGGGCTCGCAGACCCAGTACTTC
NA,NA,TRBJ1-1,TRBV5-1,CASSLKGSDTEAFF,TGCGCCAGCAGCTTGAAGGGATCGGACACTGAAGCTTTCTTT
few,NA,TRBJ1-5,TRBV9,CASSVAMGDGPQHF,TGTGCCAGCAGCGTAGCTATGGGGGACGGGCCCCAGCATTTT
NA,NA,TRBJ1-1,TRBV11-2,CASSRNDGNTEAFF,TGTGCCAGCAGCCGCAATGACGGTAACACTGAAGCTTTCTTT
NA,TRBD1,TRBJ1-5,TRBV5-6,CASSMTGPNQPQHF,TGTGCCAGCAGTATGACAGGGCCCAATCAGCCCCAGCATTTT
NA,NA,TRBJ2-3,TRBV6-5,CASSERGATDTQYF,TGTGCCAGCAGCGAAAGAGGGGCCACAGATACGCAGTATTTT
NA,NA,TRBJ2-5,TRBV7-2,CASSRRPQETQYF,TGTGCCAGCAGCCGTAGACCGCAGGAGACCCAGTACTTC
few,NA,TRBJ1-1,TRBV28,CASSLLYGNTEAFF,TGTGCCAGCAGTTTATTATATGGGAACACTGAAGCTTTCTTT
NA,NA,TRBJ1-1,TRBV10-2,CASSERVLGTEAFF,TGCGCCAGCAGTGAGCGGGTCTTAGGGACTGAAGCTTTCTTT
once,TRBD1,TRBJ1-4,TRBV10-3,CATHDSKAGGAEKLFF,TGTGCCACTCATGACTCGAAGGCAGGGGGAGCGGAAAAACTGTTTTTT
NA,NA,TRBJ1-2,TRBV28,CAGGGGYGYTF,TGTGCCGGCGGGGGAGGCTATGGCTACACCTTC
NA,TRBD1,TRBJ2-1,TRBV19,CASQSGTGLNEQFF,TGTGCCAGCCAAAGTGGGACAGGGTTAAATGAGCAGTTCTTC
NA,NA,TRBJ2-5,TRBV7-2,CASSLAIGQLETQYF,TGTGCCAGCAGCTTAGCGATTGGACAACTAGAGACCCAGTACTTC